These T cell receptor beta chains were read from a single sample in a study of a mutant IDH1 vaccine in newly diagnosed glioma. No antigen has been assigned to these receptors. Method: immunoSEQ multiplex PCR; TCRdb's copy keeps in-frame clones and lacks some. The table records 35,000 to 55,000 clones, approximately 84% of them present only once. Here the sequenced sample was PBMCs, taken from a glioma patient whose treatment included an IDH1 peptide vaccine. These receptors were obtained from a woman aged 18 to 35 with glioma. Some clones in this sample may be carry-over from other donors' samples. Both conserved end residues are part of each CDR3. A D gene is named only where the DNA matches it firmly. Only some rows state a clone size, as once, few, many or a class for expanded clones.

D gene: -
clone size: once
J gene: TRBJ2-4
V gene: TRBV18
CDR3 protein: CASSPRDAKNIQYF
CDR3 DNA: TGTGCCAGCTCACCACGGGACGCCAAAAACATTCAGTACTTC

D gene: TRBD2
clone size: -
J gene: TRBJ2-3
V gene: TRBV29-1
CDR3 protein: CSVARDYHTQYF
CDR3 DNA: TGCAGCGTCGCCCGGGACTATCATACGCAGTATTTT

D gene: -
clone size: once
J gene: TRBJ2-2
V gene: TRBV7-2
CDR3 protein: CASSPRPSGSTGELFF
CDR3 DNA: TGTGCCAGCAGCCCCCGGCCTAGTGGGAGCACCGGGGAGCTGTTTTTT

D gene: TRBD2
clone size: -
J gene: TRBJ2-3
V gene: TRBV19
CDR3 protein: CASSTPGLAGGTDTQYF
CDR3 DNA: TGTGCCAGTAGTACCCCTGGACTAGCGGGGGGAACAGATACGCAGTATTTT

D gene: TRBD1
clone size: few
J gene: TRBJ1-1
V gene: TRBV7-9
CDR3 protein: CASSQTGTTEAFF
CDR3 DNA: TGTGCCAGCAGCCAGACAGGGACCACTGAAGCTTTCTTT

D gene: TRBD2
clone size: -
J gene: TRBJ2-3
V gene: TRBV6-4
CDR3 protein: CASSDSPSGGPDTQYF
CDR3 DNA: TGTGCCAGCAGTGACTCGCCTAGCGGGGGACCAGATACGCAGTATTTT

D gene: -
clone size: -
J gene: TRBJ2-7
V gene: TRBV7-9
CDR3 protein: CASSYDSLSSYEQYF
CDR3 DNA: TGTGCCAGCAGCTATGACAGCTTGAGCTCCTACGAGCAGTACTTC

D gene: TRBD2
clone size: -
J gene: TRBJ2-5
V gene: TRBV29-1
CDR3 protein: CSAVPGGGETQYF
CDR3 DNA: TGCAGCGCCGTCCCGGGGGGTGGAGAGACCCAGTACTTC

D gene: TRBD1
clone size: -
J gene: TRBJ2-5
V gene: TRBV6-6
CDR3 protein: CASSSVDRRRETQYF
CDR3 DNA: TGTGCCAGCAGTTCCGTGGACAGGCGGCGGGAGACCCAGTACTTC

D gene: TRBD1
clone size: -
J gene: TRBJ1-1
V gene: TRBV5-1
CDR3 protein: CASGRDRVNTEAFF
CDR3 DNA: TGCGCCAGCGGACGGGACAGGGTGAACACTGAAGCTTTCTTT

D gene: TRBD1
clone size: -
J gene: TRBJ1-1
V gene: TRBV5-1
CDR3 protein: CASSPAGTGNTEAFF
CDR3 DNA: TGCGCCAGCAGCCCAGCCGGGACAGGGAACACTGAAGCTTTCTTT

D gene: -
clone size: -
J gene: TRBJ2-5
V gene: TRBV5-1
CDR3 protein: CASSLDVSTQYF
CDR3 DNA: TGCGCCAGCAGCTTGGACGTTTCGACCCAGTACTTC

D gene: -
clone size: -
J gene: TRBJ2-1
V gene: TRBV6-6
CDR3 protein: CASRAGLSYNEQFF
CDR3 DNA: TGTGCCAGCAGAGCAGGGCTCTCCTACAATGAGCAGTTCTTC

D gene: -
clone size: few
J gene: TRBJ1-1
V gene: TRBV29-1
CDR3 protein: CSVEGRAFF
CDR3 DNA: TGCAGCGTTGAGGGGAGGGCTTTCTTT

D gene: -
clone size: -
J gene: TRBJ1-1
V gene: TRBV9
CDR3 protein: CASSVSIRGTEAFF
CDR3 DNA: TGTGCCAGCAGCGTCTCAATACGTGGCACTGAAGCTTTCTTT

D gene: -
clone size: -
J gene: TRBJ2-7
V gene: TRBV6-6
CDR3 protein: CASSVTGFHEQYF
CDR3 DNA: TGTGCCAGCAGTGTCACAGGGTTCCACGAGCAGTACTTC

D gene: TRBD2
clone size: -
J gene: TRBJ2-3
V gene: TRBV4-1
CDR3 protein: CASSHPSGRGTDTQYF
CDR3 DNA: TGCGCCAGCAGCCACCCTAGCGGGAGAGGGACAGATACGCAGTATTTT

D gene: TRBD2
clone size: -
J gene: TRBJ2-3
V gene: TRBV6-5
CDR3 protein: CASSYSVAGEGDTQYF
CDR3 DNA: TGTGCCAGCAGTTACTCGGTAGCGGGAGAGGGAGATACGCAGTATTTT

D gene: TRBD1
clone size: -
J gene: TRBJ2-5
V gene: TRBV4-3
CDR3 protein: CASSRGDRAGGETQYF
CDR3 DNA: TGCGCCAGCAGCCGAGGAGACAGGGCCGGCGGAGAGACCCAGTACTTC

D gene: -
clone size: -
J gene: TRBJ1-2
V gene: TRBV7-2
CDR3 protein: CASSAEGGNNYGYTF
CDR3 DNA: TGTGCCAGCAGCGCCGAAGGGGGGAACAACTATGGCTACACCTTC